This TCR beta chain came from a study of shared clonotypes between healthy human individuals. At the level of the study: A couple of female and three male donors aged 18 to 49 were enrolled.

Study-level results: Across a handful of donors, naive CD4 shared 5% to 6%, naive CD8 3.5% to 4%, memory CD4 roughly 2.3%, memory CD8 0.4% to 0.5%.

The CDR3 consists of 17 residues. CDR1 and CDR2 from the germline V gene are SGHRS and YFSETQ. The ends lost 0 bases at V and 4 bases at J; junction bases unmatched: 8. Participating donors were healthy, HIV-negative adults free of recent acute infections or vaccinations. Assay used: immunoSEQ multiplex PCR; TCRdb lists only in-frame clones, some missing. The sample lists a few million clones, around 90% occurring once. Details on this clone: Its antigen is as yet unknown.

This receptor was obtained from a man aged 18 to 30 in good health. Some clones in this sample may be carry-over from other donors' samples. The sequencing sample was made of naive CD4+ T cells from PBMCs. Subset specified: CD45RA+ positively selected. The chain carries TRBV5-1 and TRBJ2-7, with 12 bases identical to TRBD2. The CDR3 sequence is CASSLVASGRAGYEQYF. CDR3 DNA sequence: TGCGCCAGCAGCTTGGTTGCTAGCGGGAGGGCCGGGTACGAGCAGTACTTC.